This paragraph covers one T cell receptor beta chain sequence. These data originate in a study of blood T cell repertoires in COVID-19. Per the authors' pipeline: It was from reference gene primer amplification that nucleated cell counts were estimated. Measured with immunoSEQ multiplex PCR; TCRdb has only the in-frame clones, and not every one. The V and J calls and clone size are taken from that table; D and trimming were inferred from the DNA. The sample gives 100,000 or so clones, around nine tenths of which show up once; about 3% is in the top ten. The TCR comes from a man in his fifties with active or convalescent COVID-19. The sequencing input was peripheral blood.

CDR3 bases: TGCAGCGTTGATGGAGGCGTGGGTGGGGTGAACACTGAAGCTTTCTTT. This sequence encodes CSVDGGVGGVNTEAFF. The chain joins TRBV29-1 to TRBJ1-1; D is unclear. Looked up from germline, CDR1 is SQVTM and CDR2 is ANQGSEA. With 3 bases removed from V and 0 bases from J, the gap between germline ends came to 17 bases. This CDR3 is 16 amino acids long.